Here is one TCR beta chain with its context. Data came from immunoSEQ multiplex PCR; TCRdb stores just in-frame clones and leaves some out. In the table there are under 450,000 clones, approximately 90% of which are singletons. This CDR3 spans 21 amino acids. The germline V gene has CDR1 SGHRS and CDR2 YFSETQ. Trimming removed 0 bases at V and 4 bases at J, with 30 bases between. The data derive from a study of control samples from healthy donors and cancer patients. Specimen: PBMCs. The sequence derives from a man aged 35 to 55 with head and neck cancer. The chain recombines TRBV5-1 with TRBJ2-3; D possibly uses TRBD1 or TRBD2 (8 bases each). The CDR3, as DNA: TGCGCCAGCAGCTTGGCGTCTTGGGACAGGTCTCAAGCGGGAGTTGCAGATACGCAGTATTTT. Translation: CASSLASWDRSQAGVADTQYF.